The 24 T cell receptor beta chains given below trace back to one sample, sequenced in a study of beta chain features in type 1 diabetes. The sequenced template was cDNA made from the entire isolated RNA. Sequenced by immunoSEQ multiplex PCR; TCRdb stores in-frame clones only, minus some. The sample yields about 140,000 clones, roughly 10% seen once. Specimen: naive CD4+ T cells from blood. These receptors all come from a man in his late teens or twenties in good health.

Only a few counts were recorded for this clone. The chain combines TRBV5-6 with TRBJ2-1; 10 bases align to TRBD1. The ends lost 4 bases at V and 8 bases at J; junction bases unmatched: 6. This CDR3 is built from 14 residues. Germline CDR1 and CDR2: SGHDT and YYEEEE. CDR3 sequence: CASSGDRGADEQFF. CDR3 DNA: TGTGCCAGCAGCGGGGACAGGGGTGCCGATGAGCAGTTCTTC.

This clone was seen a handful of times. The chain is built from TRBV19 and TRBJ2-1; D might be TRBD2 (6 bases). The germline gives CDR1 LNHDA, CDR2 SQIVND (reference sequence). The ends were cut back, 9 bases at V and 4 bases at J, with 16 bases in the middle. The CDR3 runs 14 residues. The CDR3 protein is CASRWRGQYNEQFF. CDR3 nucleotide sequence: TGTGCCAGCCGCTGGCGGGGCCAGTACAATGAGCAGTTCTTC.

This clone occurred a few times. This chain connects TRBV7-2 to TRBJ2-7, with 8 bases lining up with TRBD1. V lost 3 bases, J lost 2 bases, and 6 bases stayed unmatched. CDR1 is SGHTA, CDR2 FQGNSA, per germline. The CDR3 is made up of 15 amino acids. The CDR3 protein is CASSFRAGGTYEQYF. The CDR3 nucleotides read TGTGCCAGCAGCTTTCGGGCAGGGGGCACCTACGAGCAGTACTTC.

The chain joins TRBV7-2 to TRBJ1-2; a weak D match, TRBD1 (5 bases). This CDR3 has 15 amino acids. Germline CDR1 SGHTA, CDR2 FQGNSA. V was pared by 2 bases and J by 6 bases, with 16 bases between. This CDR3 is CASSLREAGGDGYTF. The CDR3 nucleotides are TGTGCCAGCAGCTTAAGGGAAGCCGGGGGAGATGGCTACACCTTC.

This chain uses TRBV7-2 with TRBJ2-2; no definite D call. Trimming took 4 bases from V and 2 from J, leaving 5 bases between them. CDR3 size: 13 residues. Germline loops: CDR1 SGHTA, CDR2 FQGNSA. The CDR3 sequence is CASSSLNTGELFF. Here the CDR3 DNA reads TGTGCCAGCAGCTCGCTAAACACCGGGGAGCTGTTTTTT. Full variable domain (remainder filled in from reference TRBV7-2 and TRBJ2-2): GAGVSQSPSNKVTEKGKDVELRCDPISGHTALYWYRQSLGQGLEFLIYFQGNSAPDKSGLPSDRFSAERTGGSVSTLTIQRTQQEDSAVYLCASSSLNTGELFFGEGSRLTVL.

The rearrangement uses TRBV4-3 and TRBJ1-4; D possibly corresponds to TRBD1 (5 bases). V lost 0 bases to trimming and J lost 8 bases, with 16 bases between them. Germline CDR1 LGHNA, CDR2 YSLEER. This CDR3 comprises 16 residues. CDR3 amino acids: CASSQDSKGYREKLFF. The CDR3 DNA reads TGCGCCAGCAGCCAAGATTCCAAGGGGTACAGGGAAAAACTGTTTTTT.

V gene TRBV7-2 combines with J gene TRBJ1-2, with a weak D call TRBD1 (6 bases). This CDR3 contains 15 residues. Trimming shortened V by 1 base and J by 5 bases, and 14 bases separated the two germline ends. Germline CDR1 and CDR2: SGHTA and FQGNSA. The CDR3 here is CASSLDAGVQYGYTF. The CDR3 region has the DNA TGTGCCAGCAGCTTAGACGCAGGGGTACAGTATGGCTACACCTTC.

This clone has a count of ten or more. The chain recombines TRBV29-1 with TRBJ2-7; D unclear. V dropped 5 bases and J dropped 7 bases, with 3 bases sitting between them. Germline CDR1 is SQVTM and CDR2 is ANQGSEA. This CDR3 is 8 amino acids long. CDR3 residues: CSVLEQYF. Written as DNA, the CDR3 is TGCAGCGTTTTAGAGCAGTACTTC.

The gene calls are TRBV7-2 and TRBJ2-3; 9 bases align to TRBD2. Looked up from germline, CDR1 is SGHTA and CDR2 is FQGNSA. This CDR3 contains 16 residues. The V segment lost 0 bases and the J segment 4 bases; nucleotides outside the gene matches: 5. This chain's CDR3 is CASSLAQRGAADTQYF. In DNA, the CDR3 is TGTGCCAGCAGCTTAGCGCAGCGGGGGGCCGCAGATACGCAGTATTTT.

This clone was counted between two and nine times. The J gene is TRBJ1-4, the V gene TRBV5-1; no definite D call. This CDR3 is 14 amino acids long. Germline CDR1 is SGHRS and CDR2 is YFSETQ. V lost 1 base and J lost 2, with 6 bases in between. The CDR3 sequence: CASSLRGTNEKLFF. The CDR3 region has the DNA TGCGCCAGCAGCTTGCGAGGCACTAATGAAAAACTGTTTTTT.

This chain connects TRBV18 to TRBJ2-7; possibly TRBD1 for D (6 bases). CDR3 length: 13 amino acids. The germline V gene encodes CDR1 KGHSH and CDR2 LQKENI. Trimming took 4 bases from V and 2 from J, leaving 9 bases between them. CDR3 bases: TGTGCCAGCTCACGGACAGATCCCTACGAGCAGTACTTC. It translates to CASSRTDPYEQYF. The whole variable domain, remainder taken from reference TRBV18 and TRBJ2-7, is NAGVMQNPRHLVRRRGQEARLRCSPMKGHSHVYWYRQLPEEGLKFMVYLQKENIIDESGMPKERFSAEFPKEGPSILRIQQVVRGDSAAYFCASSRTDPYEQYFGPGTRLTVT.

A note on this clone: The same CDR3 can be traced to other DNA sequences in this sample. V and J are TRBV5-1 and TRBJ2-5; D perhaps matches TRBD1 (6 bases). The V and J ends lost 4 bases and 2 bases respectively, with 12 bases between them. CDR3 length: 14 residues. In germline, CDR1 is SGHRS, CDR2 YFSETQ. Here the CDR3 DNA reads TGCGCCAGCAGCACGGACAGAGAGCAAGAGACCCAGTACTTC. Protein sequence: CASSTDREQETQYF.

In this sample, this clone turned up a few times. DNA of the CDR3: TGTGCCAGCAGCCAGGGGAACACAGATACGCAGTATTTT. Amino acids: CASSQGNTDTQYF. The chain employs TRBV5-4 and TRBJ2-3; tentative D call: TRBD1 (6 bases). The V gene lost 4 bases and the J gene lost 2 bases, with 8 bases spanning the gap. This CDR3 comprises 13 residues. Germline assignment: CDR1 SGHNT and CDR2 YYREEE (reference sequence).

The chain combines TRBV11-2 with TRBJ2-1; 12 bases align to TRBD2. This CDR3 has 14 amino acids. Germline values: CDR1 SGHAT, CDR2 FQNNGV. V lost 5 bases to trimming and J lost 10 bases; unmatched junction nucleotides: 6. The CDR3, as DNA: TGTGCCAGCAGCCTAAGGACTAGCGGGGTAGAGCAGTTCTTC. It codes for CASSLRTSGVEQFF.

This clone was recorded a few times. The rearrangement uses TRBV7-2 and TRBJ2-3; 8 nucleotides match TRBD2. The V gene end was trimmed by 3 bases and the J gene end by 2 bases; junction bases not matched to a gene: 4. Germline CDR1 reads SGHTA; CDR2 reads FQGNSA. CDR3 length: 15 amino acids. CDR3 coding DNA: TGTGCCAGCAGCTTCTTAGCGGGGATCACAGATACGCAGTATTTT. Amino acid sequence: CASSFLAGITDTQYF.

The V gene is TRBV2, the J gene TRBJ2-1; the D gene is possibly TRBD2 (5 bases). Germline V lookup: CDR1 SNHLY, CDR2 FYNNEI. V lost 7 bases to trimming and J lost 7 bases, with 14 bases between them. This CDR3 has 13 amino acids. Written as DNA, the CDR3 is TGTGCCAGCACTCGCGGTCGGGAAAATGAGCAGTTCTTC. This translates into CASTRGRENEQFF.

There are many counts of this clone. The chain links TRBV7-2 to TRBJ2-3, with TRBD1 as a possible D gene (6 bases). Germline V lookup: CDR1 SGHTA, CDR2 FQGNSA. The V and J ends lost 1 base and 5 bases respectively, with 10 bases between them. This CDR3 region has 14 residues. Here the CDR3 DNA reads TGTGCCAGCAGCTTAGTGGGGGCTGGAGATACGCAGTATTTT. Residues: CASSLVGAGDTQYF.

This clone was seen only a few times. The V gene is TRBV5-1, the J gene TRBJ2-7, with a possible D match to TRBD1 (6 bases). V was pared by 2 bases and J by 1 base, with 7 bases between. The CDR3 consists of 13 residues. From germline, CDR1 is SGHRS and CDR2 YFSETQ. The CDR3 reads CASSFQGSYEQYF. The CDR3, as DNA: TGCGCCAGCAGCTTTCAGGGGTCCTACGAGCAGTACTTC.

This clone was seen ten or more times. This sequence joins TRBV7-9 and TRBJ1-4; perhaps TRBD1 as D (5 bases). Germline CDR1 SEHNR, CDR2 FQNEAQ (reference sequence). The CDR3 sequence is 12 residues long. V gave up 5 bases and J gave up 13 bases, with 14 bases separating them. The DNA for the CDR3 is TGTGCCAGCAGCAACGGACAACTGGGACTGTTTTTT. It specifies CASSNGQLGLFF.

The chain carries TRBV18 and TRBJ2-3; 14 nucleotides match TRBD2. Germline V gene sequence: CDR1 KGHSH, CDR2 LQKENI. V was pared by 2 bases and J by 4 bases, with 2 bases of the junction left unmatched. The length of the CDR3 is 16 residues. CDR3 residues: CASSPGTSGGADTQYF. The CDR3 nucleotides are TGTGCCAGCTCACCAGGGACTAGCGGGGGTGCAGATACGCAGTATTTT.

This clone was observed a handful of times. The rearrangement links TRBV9 to TRBJ1-4; D call uncertain. The ends were cut back, 1 base at V and 1 base at J, with 8 bases in the middle. CDR3 length: 15 amino acids. Per the germline V gene, CDR1 is SGDLS and CDR2 is YYNGEE. The CDR3: CASSVYPGTNEKLFF. DNA for the CDR3: TGTGCCAGCAGCGTATACCCGGGAACTAATGAAAAACTGTTTTTT. The whole variable domain, remainder taken from reference TRBV9 and TRBJ1-4, is DSGVTQTPKHLITATGQRVTLRCSPRSGDLSVYWYQQSLDQGLQFLIQYYNGEERAKGNILERFSAQQFPDLHSELNLSSLELGDSALYFCASSVYPGTNEKLFFGSGTQLSVL.

This clone was found a few times. The chain couples TRBV11-2 to TRBJ1-1; a possible D gene is TRBD1 (6 bases). Trimming cost V 4 bases and J 3 bases, with 12 bases left between them. The CDR3 is 14 residues long. The germline V gene encodes CDR1 SGHAT and CDR2 FQNNGV. The CDR3 DNA sequence: TGTGCCAGCAGCTCGTACAGGGTTGACACTGAAGCTTTCTTT. Amino acid sequence: CASSSYRVDTEAFF.

This clone was detected only a few times. The chain has TRBV4-1 and TRBJ2-7; weak D call: TRBD2 (5 bases). This CDR3 has 13 residues. Germline values: CDR1 MGHRA, CDR2 YSYEKL. V lost 2 bases and J lost 7, with 12 bases in between. CDR3 coding DNA: TGCGCCAGCAGCCAAATAATACTAGAGGAGCAGTACTTC. It specifies CASSQIILEEQYF.

There are many counts of this clone. The genes are TRBV15 and TRBJ1-5, with D maybe TRBD1 (6 bases). V was shortened by 5 bases and J by 6 bases, with 17 bases between the two germline ends. CDR3 length: 15 amino acids. Germline V gene data show CDR1 as LNHNV and CDR2 as YYDKDF (reference sequence). The CDR3 sequence: CATSFAGARGQPQHF. CDR3 coding DNA: TGTGCCACCAGCTTCGCAGGGGCTCGGGGTCAGCCCCAGCATTTT.